This TCR beta chain appears in the sequencing data of a study of CD8 T cells in ankylosing spondylitis. This clonotype has ten or more counts. Quantitative 5'-RACE with molecular barcodes was used to make the TCR beta libraries. TCRdb analysed the 5' RACE reads with MiXCR anew, one entry per CDR3 protein. The sample yields just under 350,000 distinct CDR3 sequences, roughly 15% seen once. Germline V CDR1 and CDR2: SEHNR, FQNEAQ (reference sequence). This CDR3 is built from 13 residues. Trimming removed 11 bases from V and 1 base from J, with 14 bases in between. The chain is built from TRBV7-9 and TRBJ1-1, with D possibly matching TRBD1 (6 bases). The source of this sequence is a male donor with ankylosing spondylitis or in good health (not recorded which). The material sequenced was blood, either unsorted or a sorted T cell fraction (not recorded which). In DNA, the CDR3 is TGTGCCGGTAAAACAGGGAAGAACACTGAAGCTTTCTTT. Residues: CAGKTGKNTEAFF.